Presented here are 13 T cell receptor beta chains from one specimen sequenced in a study of blood T cell repertoires in COVID-19. TCRdb's copy holds only in-frame clones and misses some; the assay was immunoSEQ multiplex PCR. The data show roughly 41,000 clones, around four fifths seen once. Material for sequencing was peripheral blood. The receptors shown here come from a man in his fifties with active COVID-19.

The J gene is TRBJ1-2, the V gene TRBV11-2; a possible D gene is TRBD1 (5 bases). Germline assignment: CDR1 SGHAT and CDR2 FQNNGV. The CDR3 consists of 16 residues. With 4 bases removed from V and 3 bases from J, the gap between germline ends came to 18 bases. The CDR3 loop is CASSSLMQGGDYGYTF. The CDR3 nucleotides are TGTGCCAGCAGCTCACTCATGCAGGGAGGGGACTATGGCTACACCTTC.

The chain couples TRBV2 to TRBJ1-5; the match to TRBD1 covers 10 bases. The V and J ends lost 7 bases and 2 bases, in that order; junction bases with no gene match: 5. The CDR3 is 15 amino acids. Germline V gene data show CDR1 as SNHLY and CDR2 as FYNNEI. CDR3 bases: TGTGCCAGCACCGGAGGACAGGGGGGCAATCAGCCCCAGCATTTT. Translating it yields CASTGGQGGNQPQHF.

This CDR3 is CASSLTGGQTQYF. CDR3 coding DNA: TGTGCCAGCAGTTTGACCGGGGGGCAGACCCAGTACTTC. The chain employs TRBV28 and TRBJ2-5; a possible D gene is TRBD2 (7 bases). This CDR3 region has 13 residues. V was shortened by 3 bases and J by 6 bases, with 11 bases between the two germline ends. Germline CDR1 and CDR2: MDHEN and SYDVKM.

This clone has only a few counts. CDR3 in amino acids: CASSQSDRTKQFF. The CDR3 region has the DNA TGCGCCAGCAGCCAATCGGACAGGACGAAGCAGTTCTTC. V is TRBV4-1 and J is TRBJ2-1, with 7 nucleotides matching TRBD1. V was pared by 2 bases and J by 11 bases, with 6 bases of the junction left unmatched. Germline V gene data show CDR1 as MGHRA and CDR2 as YSYEKL. This CDR3 is built from 13 residues.

CDR3 residues: CASSDGVVQEQYF. CDR3 sequence (DNA): TGTGCCAGCAGTGACGGGGTAGTTCAGGAGCAGTACTTC. V is TRBV2 and J is TRBJ2-7; the D gene is possibly TRBD2 (5 bases). The CDR3 extends over 13 amino acids. CDR1 and CDR2 (germline): SNHLY, FYNNEI. V gave up 3 bases and J gave up 7 bases, with 13 bases separating them.

The chain recombines TRBV19 with TRBJ1-1; no definite D call. V was shortened by 7 bases and J by 5 bases, with 11 bases between the two germline ends. Germline CDR1 is LNHDA and CDR2 is SQIVND (reference sequence). The CDR3 covers 12 residues. The CDR3 reads CASKEVGTEAFF. The CDR3 DNA sequence: TGTGCCAGTAAGGAGGTCGGTACTGAAGCTTTCTTT.

The rearrangement joins TRBV20-1 to TRBJ2-1, with a weak D call TRBD1 (6 bases). The CDR3 totals 14 residues. V lost 3 bases and J 8 bases, leaving 17 bases between the germline ends. The V gene's germline CDR1 is DFQATT and CDR2 SNEGSKA (reference sequence). The DNA for the CDR3 is TGCAGTGCTAGTTTACGTAGGGGGAACGATGAGCAGTTCTTC. This sequence encodes CSASLRRGNDEQFF.

This chain links TRBV5-1 with TRBJ1-2; TRBD1 agrees at 10 bases. Germline loops: CDR1 SGHRS, CDR2 YFSETQ. The CDR3 extends over 14 amino acids. Trimming cost V 0 bases and J 7 bases; bases outside gene matches: 3. The CDR3 here is CASSLEGTGAGYTF. CDR3 nucleotide sequence: TGCGCCAGCAGCTTGGAAGGGACAGGGGCTGGCTACACCTTC.

V usage is TRBV12-3 or TRBV12-4 and J usage is TRBJ2-7; no clear D. V dropped 3 bases and J dropped 6 bases, with 12 bases sitting between them. The CDR3 has 13 residues. The CDR3 is CASSFRVFSEQYF. CDR3 bases: TGTGCCAGCAGTTTCCGGGTATTTTCCGAGCAGTACTTC.

The rearrangement links TRBV5-4 to TRBJ1-4; possible D gene TRBD1, 5 bases. Trimming removed 4 bases from V and 8 bases from J, with 18 bases in between. The germline V gene has CDR1 SGHNT and CDR2 YYREEE (reference sequence). The CDR3 consists of 15 residues. The CDR3 loop reads CASSRAWRDGEKLFF. The CDR3 DNA follows: TGTGCCAGCAGCAGGGCGTGGAGGGACGGAGAAAAACTGTTTTTT.

By share, this clone counts as medium-sized. This chain links TRBV6-4 with TRBJ2-2, with TRBD1 identical over 7 bases. This CDR3 spans 13 amino acids. The V and J ends lost 3 bases and 5 bases, in that order; junction bases with no gene match: 0. CDR1 is MRHNA and CDR2 is SNTAGT in the germline V gene. The DNA of the CDR3 is TGTGCCAGCAGTGAACAGGGGACCGGGGAGCTGTTTTTT. Protein: CASSEQGTGELFF.

The chain has TRBV9 and TRBJ2-5; D possibly corresponds to TRBD1 (5 bases). The CDR3 length is 15 residues. Germline V gives CDR1 SGDLS, CDR2 YYNGEE. V was trimmed by 5 bases and J by 5 bases, leaving 19 bases between them. The CDR3 sequence: CASRLGQLPGETQYF. CDR3 bases: TGTGCCAGCAGGTTGGGGCAACTCCCTGGGGAGACCCAGTACTTC.

Here the CDR3 DNA reads TGTGCCAGTATCGATCAGGGGGGCGAAATCTACACTGAAGCTTTCTTT. Amino acid sequence: CASIDQGGEIYTEAFF. This chain uses TRBV19 with TRBJ1-1, with 7 bases fitting TRBD1. V dropped 7 bases and J dropped 3; count of bases not matched to a gene: 14. From germline, CDR1 is LNHDA and CDR2 SQIVND (reference sequence). The CDR3 has 16 amino acids.